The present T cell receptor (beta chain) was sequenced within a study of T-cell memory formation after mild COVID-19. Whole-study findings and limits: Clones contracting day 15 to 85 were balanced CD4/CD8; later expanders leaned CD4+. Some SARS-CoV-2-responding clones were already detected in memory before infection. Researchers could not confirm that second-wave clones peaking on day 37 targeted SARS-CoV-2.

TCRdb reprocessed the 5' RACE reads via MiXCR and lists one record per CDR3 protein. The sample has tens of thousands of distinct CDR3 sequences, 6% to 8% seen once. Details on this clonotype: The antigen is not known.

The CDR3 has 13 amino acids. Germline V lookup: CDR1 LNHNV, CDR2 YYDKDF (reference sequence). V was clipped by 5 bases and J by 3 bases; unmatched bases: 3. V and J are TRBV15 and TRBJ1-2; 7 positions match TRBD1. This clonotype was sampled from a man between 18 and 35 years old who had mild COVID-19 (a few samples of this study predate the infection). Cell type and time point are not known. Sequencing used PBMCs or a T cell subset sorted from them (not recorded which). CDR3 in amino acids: CATSRGQHYGYTF. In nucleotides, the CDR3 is TGTGCCACCAGCCGGGGACAGCACTATGGCTACACCTTC.